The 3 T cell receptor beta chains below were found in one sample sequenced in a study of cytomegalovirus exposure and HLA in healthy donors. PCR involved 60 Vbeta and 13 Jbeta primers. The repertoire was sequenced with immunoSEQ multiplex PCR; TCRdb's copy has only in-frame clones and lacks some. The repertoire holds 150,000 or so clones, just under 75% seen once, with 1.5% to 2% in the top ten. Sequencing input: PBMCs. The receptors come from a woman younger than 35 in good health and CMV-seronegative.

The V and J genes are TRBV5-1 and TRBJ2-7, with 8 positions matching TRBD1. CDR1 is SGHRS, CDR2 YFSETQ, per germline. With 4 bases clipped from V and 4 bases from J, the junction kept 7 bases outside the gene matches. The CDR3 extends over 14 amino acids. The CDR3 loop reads CASSPRTGSYEQYF. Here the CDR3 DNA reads TGCGCCAGCAGCCCGAGGACAGGGTCGTACGAGCAGTACTTC.

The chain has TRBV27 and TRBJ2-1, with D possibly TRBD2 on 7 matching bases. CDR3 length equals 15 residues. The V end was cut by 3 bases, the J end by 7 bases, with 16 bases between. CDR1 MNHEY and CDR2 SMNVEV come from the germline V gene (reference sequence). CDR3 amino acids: CASSLGAGVTNEQFF. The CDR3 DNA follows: TGTGCCAGCAGTTTGGGGGCGGGGGTTACAAATGAGCAGTTCTTC.

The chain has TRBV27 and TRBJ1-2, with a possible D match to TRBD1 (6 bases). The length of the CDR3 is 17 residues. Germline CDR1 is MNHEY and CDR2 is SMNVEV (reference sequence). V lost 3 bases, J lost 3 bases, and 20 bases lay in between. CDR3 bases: TGTGCCAGCAGTTTGCGACCGGGGGGCGGATTGGACTATGGCTACACCTTC. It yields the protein CASSLRPGGGLDYGYTF.